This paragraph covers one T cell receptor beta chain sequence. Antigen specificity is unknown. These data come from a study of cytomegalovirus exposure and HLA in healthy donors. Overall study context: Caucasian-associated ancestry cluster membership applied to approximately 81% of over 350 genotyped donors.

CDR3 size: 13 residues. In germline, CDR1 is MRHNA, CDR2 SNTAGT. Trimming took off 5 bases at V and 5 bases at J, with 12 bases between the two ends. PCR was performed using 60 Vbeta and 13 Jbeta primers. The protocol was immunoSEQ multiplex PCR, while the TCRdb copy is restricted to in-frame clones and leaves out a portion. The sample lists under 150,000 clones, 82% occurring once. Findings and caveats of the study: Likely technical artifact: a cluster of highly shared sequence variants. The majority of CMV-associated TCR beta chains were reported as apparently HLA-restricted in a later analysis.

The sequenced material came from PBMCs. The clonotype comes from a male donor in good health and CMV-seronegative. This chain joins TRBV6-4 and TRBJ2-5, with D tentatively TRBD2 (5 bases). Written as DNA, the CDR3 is TGTGCCAGCAGTTCGGGATTAGGGGAGACCCAGTACTTC. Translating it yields CASSSGLGETQYF.